The clone carrying this T cell receptor (beta chain) was detected only a few times. Its antigen is currently unknown. Investigators reverse transcribed all isolated RNA, so they sequenced expressed TCRB transcripts. The repertoire was sequenced with immunoSEQ multiplex PCR; TCRdb's copy has only in-frame clones and lacks some. The repertoire has 310,000 or so clones, roughly 8% of them found once; the top ten carry 0.44%. This record belongs to a study of beta chain features in type 1 diabetes. Findings of the study overall: A closer apparent resemblance between naive, central memory and Treg TCRB repertoires was seen in patients than in healthy donors.

Germline CDR1 SQVTM, CDR2 ANQGSEA. The V segment lost 3 bases and the J segment 7 bases; nucleotides outside the gene matches: 12. This CDR3 has 15 amino acids. Sequenced: central memory CD4+ T cells from blood. The chain links TRBV29-1 to TRBJ2-1; 7 nucleotides align to TRBD2. The receptor was isolated from a woman between 18 and 30 years old in good health. The CDR3 region is CSVDRSLQRGNEQFF. For the CDR3, the DNA is TGCAGCGTTGACAGAAGTCTCCAGCGGGGTAATGAGCAGTTCTTC.